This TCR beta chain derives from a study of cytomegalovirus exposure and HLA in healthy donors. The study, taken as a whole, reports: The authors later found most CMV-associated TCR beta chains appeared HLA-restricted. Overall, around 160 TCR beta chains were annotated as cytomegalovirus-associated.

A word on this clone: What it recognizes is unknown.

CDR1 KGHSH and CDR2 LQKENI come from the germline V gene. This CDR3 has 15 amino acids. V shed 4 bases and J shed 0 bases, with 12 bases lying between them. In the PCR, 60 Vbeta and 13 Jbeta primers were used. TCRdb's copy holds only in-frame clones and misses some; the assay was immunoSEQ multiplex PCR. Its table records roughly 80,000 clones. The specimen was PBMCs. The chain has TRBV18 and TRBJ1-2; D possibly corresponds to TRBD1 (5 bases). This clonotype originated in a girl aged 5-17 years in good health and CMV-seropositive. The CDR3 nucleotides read TGTGCCAGCTCACAAAAGGGGAACGCTAACTATGGCTACACCTTC. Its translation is CASSQKGNANYGYTF.